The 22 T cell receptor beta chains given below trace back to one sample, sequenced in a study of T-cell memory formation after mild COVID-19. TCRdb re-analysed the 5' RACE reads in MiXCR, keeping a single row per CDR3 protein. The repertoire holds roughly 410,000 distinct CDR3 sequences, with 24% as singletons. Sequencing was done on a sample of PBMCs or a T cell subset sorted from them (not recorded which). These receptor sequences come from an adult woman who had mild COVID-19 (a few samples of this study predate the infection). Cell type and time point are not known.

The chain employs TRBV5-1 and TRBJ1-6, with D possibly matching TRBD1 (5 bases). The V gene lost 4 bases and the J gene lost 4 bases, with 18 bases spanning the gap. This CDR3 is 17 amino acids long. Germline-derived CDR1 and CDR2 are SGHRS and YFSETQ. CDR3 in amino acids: CASSHRRGADYNSPLHF. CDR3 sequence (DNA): TGCGCCAGCAGCCACAGACGAGGGGCGGATTATAATTCACCCCTCCACTTT.

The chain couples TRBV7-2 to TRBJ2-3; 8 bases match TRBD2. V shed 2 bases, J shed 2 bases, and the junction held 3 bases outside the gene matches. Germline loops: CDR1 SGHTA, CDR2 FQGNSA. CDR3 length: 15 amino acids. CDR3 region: CASSLLRGDTDTQYF. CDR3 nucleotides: TGTGCCAGCAGCTTACTGCGGGGGGACACAGATACGCAGTATTTT.

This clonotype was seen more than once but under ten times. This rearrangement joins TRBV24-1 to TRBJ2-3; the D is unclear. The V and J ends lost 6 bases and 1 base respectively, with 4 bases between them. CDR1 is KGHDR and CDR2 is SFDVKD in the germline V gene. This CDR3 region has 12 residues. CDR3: CATSSGTDTQYF. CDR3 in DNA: TGTGCCACCAGTTCTGGCACAGATACGCAGTATTTT.

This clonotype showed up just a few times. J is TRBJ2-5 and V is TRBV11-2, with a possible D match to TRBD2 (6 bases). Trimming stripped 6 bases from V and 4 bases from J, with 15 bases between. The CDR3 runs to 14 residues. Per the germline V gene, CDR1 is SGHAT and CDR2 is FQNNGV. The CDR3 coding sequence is TGTGCCAGCAGGAAATGGGAGGATTCAGAGACCCAGTACTTC. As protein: CASRKWEDSETQYF.

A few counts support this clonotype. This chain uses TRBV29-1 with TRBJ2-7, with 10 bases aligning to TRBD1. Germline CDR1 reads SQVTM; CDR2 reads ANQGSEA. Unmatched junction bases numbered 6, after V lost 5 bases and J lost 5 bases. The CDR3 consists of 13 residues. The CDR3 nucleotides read TGCAGCGTTCTAGCGACAGGGGGCGACGAGCAGTACTTC. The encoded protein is CSVLATGGDEQYF.

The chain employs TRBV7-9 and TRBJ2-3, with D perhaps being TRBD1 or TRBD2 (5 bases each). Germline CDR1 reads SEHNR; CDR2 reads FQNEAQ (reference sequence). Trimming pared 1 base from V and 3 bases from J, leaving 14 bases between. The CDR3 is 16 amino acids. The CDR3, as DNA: TGTGCCAGCAGCTTAGGGGGGAGCCCCGGGACAGATACGCAGTATTTT. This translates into CASSLGGSPGTDTQYF.

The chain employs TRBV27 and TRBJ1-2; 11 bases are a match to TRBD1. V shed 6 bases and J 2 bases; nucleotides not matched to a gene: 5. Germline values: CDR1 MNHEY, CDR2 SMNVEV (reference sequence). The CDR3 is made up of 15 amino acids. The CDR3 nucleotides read TGTGCCAGCAGCCGGACAGGGGGCGAGAACTATGGCTACACCTTC. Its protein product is CASSRTGGENYGYTF.

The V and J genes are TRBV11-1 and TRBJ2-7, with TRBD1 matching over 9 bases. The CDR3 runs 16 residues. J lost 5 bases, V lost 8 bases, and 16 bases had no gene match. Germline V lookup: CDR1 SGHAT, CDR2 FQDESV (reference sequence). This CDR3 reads CASGTSFRDRADEQYF. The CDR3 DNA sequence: TGTGCCAGCGGAACTTCCTTCCGGGACAGGGCCGACGAGCAGTACTTC.

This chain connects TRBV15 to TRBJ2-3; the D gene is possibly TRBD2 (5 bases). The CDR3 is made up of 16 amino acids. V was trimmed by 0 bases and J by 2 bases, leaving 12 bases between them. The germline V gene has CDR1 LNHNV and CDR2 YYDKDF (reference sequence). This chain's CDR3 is CATSRDSGYLTDTQYF. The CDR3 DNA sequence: TGTGCCACCAGCAGAGATTCGGGGTACCTCACAGATACGCAGTATTTT. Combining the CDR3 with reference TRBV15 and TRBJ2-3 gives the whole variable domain DAMVIQNPRYQVTQFGKPVTLSCSQTLNHNVMYWYQQKSSQAPKLLFHYYDKDFNNEADTPDNFQSRRPNTSFCFLDIRSPGLGDTAMYLCATSRDSGYLTDTQYFGPGTRLTVL.

CDR3 sequence: CASSVGFGYEQYF. The CDR3 DNA is TGTGCCAGCAGCGTAGGTTTCGGCTACGAGCAGTACTTC. The chain employs TRBV9 and TRBJ2-7; no definite D call. The CDR3 is made up of 13 amino acids. V lost 0 bases and J lost 3, with 7 bases in between. The V gene's germline CDR1 is SGDLS and CDR2 YYNGEE.

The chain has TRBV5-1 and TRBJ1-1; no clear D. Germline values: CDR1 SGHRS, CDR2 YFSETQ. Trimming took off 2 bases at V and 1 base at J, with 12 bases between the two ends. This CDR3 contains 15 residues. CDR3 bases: TGCGCCAGCAGCTTAACCCAGGTACCGAACACTGAAGCTTTCTTT. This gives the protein CASSLTQVPNTEAFF.

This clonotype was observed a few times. CDR3 nucleotides: TGTGCCAGCAGCTTAGCCGGGACAGACGCCCCGAGCTATGGCTACACCTTC. Amino acid sequence: CASSLAGTDAPSYGYTF. The chain recombines TRBV7-6 with TRBJ1-2; 7 bases map to TRBD1. The CDR3 sequence is 17 residues long. CDR1 is SGHVS, CDR2 FNYEAQ, per germline. V lost 0 bases and J lost 4; bases outside the gene matches: 11.

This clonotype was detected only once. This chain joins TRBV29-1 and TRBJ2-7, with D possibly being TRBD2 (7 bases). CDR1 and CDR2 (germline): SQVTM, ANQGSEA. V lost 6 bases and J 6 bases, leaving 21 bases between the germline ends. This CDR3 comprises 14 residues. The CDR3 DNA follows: TGCAGCGTGGTCCCTGCGGGGGCCTGGGGCGAGCAGTACTTC. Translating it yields CSVVPAGAWGEQYF.

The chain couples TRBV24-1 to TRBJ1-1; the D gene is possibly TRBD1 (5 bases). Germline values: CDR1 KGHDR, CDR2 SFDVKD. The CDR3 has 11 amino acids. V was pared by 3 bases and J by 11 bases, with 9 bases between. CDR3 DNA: TGTGCCACCAGTGATGGACACGGCGCTTTCTTT. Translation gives CATSDGHGAFF.

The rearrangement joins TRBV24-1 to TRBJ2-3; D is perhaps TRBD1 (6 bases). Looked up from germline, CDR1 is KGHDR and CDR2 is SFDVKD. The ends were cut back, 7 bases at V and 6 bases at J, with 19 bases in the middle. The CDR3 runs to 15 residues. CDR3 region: CATSTRDTGADTQYF. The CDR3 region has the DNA TGTGCCACCAGCACCCGGGACACAGGTGCCGATACGCAGTATTTT.

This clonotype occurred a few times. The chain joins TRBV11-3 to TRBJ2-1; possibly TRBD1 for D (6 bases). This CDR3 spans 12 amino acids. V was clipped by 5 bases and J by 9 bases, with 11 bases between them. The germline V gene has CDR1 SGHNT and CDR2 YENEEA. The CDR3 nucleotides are TGTGCCAGCAGCCCCGGACAGATTGAGCAGTTCTTC. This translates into CASSPGQIEQFF.

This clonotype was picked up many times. CDR3 residues: CASSIETTRVGQPQHF. CDR3 coding DNA: TGTGCCAGTAGTATAGAAACGACAAGGGTCGGTCAGCCCCAGCATTTT. V is TRBV19 and J is TRBJ1-5; D gene unclear. Trimming took 0 bases from V and 6 from J, leaving 15 bases between them. From germline, CDR1 is LNHDA and CDR2 SQIVND (reference sequence). The CDR3 is made up of 16 amino acids.

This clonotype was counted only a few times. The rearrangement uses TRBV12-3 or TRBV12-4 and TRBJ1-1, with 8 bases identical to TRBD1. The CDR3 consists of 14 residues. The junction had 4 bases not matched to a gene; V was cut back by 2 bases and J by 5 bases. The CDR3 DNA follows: TGTGCCAGCAGTTTATCAGGGGGCGGGACTGAAGCTTTCTTT. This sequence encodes CASSLSGGGTEAFF.

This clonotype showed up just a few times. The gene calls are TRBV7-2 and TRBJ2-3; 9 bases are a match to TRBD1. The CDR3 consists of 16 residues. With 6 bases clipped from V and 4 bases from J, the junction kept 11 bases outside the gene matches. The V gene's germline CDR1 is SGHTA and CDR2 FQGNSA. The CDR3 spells CASSPTGGAPADTQYF. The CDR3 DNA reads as TGTGCCAGCAGTCCAACAGGGGGCGCTCCCGCAGATACGCAGTATTTT.

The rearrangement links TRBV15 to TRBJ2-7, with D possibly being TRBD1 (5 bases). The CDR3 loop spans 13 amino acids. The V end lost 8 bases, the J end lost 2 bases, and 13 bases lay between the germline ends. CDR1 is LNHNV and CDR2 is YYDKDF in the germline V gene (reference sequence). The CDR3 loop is CATGADVTYEQYF. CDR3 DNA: TGTGCCACCGGGGCGGACGTCACCTACGAGCAGTACTTC.

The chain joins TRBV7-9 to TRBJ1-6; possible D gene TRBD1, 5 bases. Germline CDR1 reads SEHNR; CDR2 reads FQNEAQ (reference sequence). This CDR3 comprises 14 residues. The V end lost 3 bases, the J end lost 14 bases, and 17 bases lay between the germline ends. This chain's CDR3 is CASSLSVGPSTLHF. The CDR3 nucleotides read TGTGCCAGCAGCTTGTCGGTGGGACCCTCTACCCTCCACTTT. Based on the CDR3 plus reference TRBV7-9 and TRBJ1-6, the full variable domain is DTGVSQNPRHKITKRGQNVTFRCDPISEHNRLYWYRQTLGQGPEFLTYFQNEAQLEKSRLLSDRFSAERPKGSFSTLEIQRTEQGDSAMYLCASSLSVGPSTLHFGNGTRLTVT.

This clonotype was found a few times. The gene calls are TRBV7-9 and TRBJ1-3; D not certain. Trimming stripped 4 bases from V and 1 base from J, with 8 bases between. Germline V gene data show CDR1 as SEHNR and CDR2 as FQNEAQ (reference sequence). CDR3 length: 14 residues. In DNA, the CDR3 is TGTGCCAGCAGCTGGACCGGGTCTGGAAACACCATATATTTT. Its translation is CASSWTGSGNTIYF.